Sequencing of this TCR beta chain was carried out in a study of blood T cell repertoires in COVID-19 (dated by TCRdb to the early 2020s). For context, the study as a whole: Samples covering the acute and convalescent phases of COVID-19 were provided by collaborators in the United States, Italy and Spain. The prospective study material was composed of cDNA or gDNA derived from T cells, B-cell-depleted T cells, or PBMCs. The repertoires were released in a freely available public database meant as a resource for research on the immune response to SARS-CoV-2. Subjects who had been exposed to COVID-19, were actively infected with it, or had recovered from it provided the deeply sampled blood TCRbeta repertoires that made up the dataset. Samples were obtained from the ongoing ImmuneRACE study (first 160 participants) and from some 1,200 subjects provided by 6 global collaborators. A de-identified subject ID, COVID-19 status, age in years and sex were almost always included in the sample metadata. HLA class I and class II types, where available, came from metadata supplied by the sample provider rather than from assay-based typing.

Participants in the prospective study were enrolled through a virtual design, were aged roughly 18 to 100 years, and lived in approximately 25 United States geographic areas. In the prospective study, cohorts were assigned on the basis of participant-reported clinical history obtained from a screening survey and a study questionnaire. Recovered participants in ImmuneRACE Cohort 3 were defined as having two consecutive negative NP/OP PCR tests, clearance from a healthcare professional, or resolution of symptoms. In the prospective study, mobile phlebotomists collected whole blood, serum and a nasopharyngeal or oropharyngeal swab from each participant. Additional blood draws and questionnaires over an approximately two-month period could optionally be provided by prospective study participants. Prospective study blood samples were shipped either frozen or at room temperature before DNA extraction.

Relative to germline, V is missing 6 bases and J is missing 1 base, with 5 bases of the junction outside any gene match. The CDR3 runs 15 residues from the cysteine to the phenylalanine. Only the CDR3 part of the read is kept: 45 bases, read in frame from the first base. CDR1 and CDR2, per the germline V gene, are KGHSH and LQKENI. The immunoSEQ Assay, a bias-controlled multiplex PCR, was used to amplify TCRbeta CDR3 regions from genomic DNA. In the source study's methods: Nucleated cell counts per sample were estimated from amplification of reference gene primers within the assay. Sequence reads were collapsed and filtered to measure the absolute abundance of every unique TCRbeta CDR3 rearrangement. Productive Simpson clonality was computed per sample as the square root of Simpson's diversity index over productive rearrangements. TCRdb retrieved this table from immuneACCESS and kept in-frame rearrangements only. Not all clones are present; in checked studies, unresolved V genes account for under half, and no reason is known for the remainder. V, J and clone size reflect that table, while D and trimming were determined from the DNA. The sample table holds 200,000 to 250,000 clones, of which over 75% were seen once. The ten biggest clones cover about 3.7% of the sample.

What the research found in general, with its limitations: How much clinical and demographic metadata was included differed by source and by participant, and the metadata was provided uncurated.

The table lists this clone with a count of one. It lacks a known antigen. No base quality values were provided; no much bigger clone lies one nucleotide off. Sequenced material: PBMCs or T cells enriched from blood (not recorded which). The source of this sequence is an older woman who had recovered from COVID-19. Recombination connected TRBV18 to TRBJ1-1; TRBD1 matches 10 bases in the middle. The CDR3 protein is CASSPGQGTNTEAFF. The nucleotides read TGTGCCAGCTCTCCGGGACAGGGGACGAACACTGAAGCTTTCTTT. Reference TRBV18 and TRBJ1-1 genes cover what lies past the CDR3, so the full variable domain is NAGVMQNPRHLVRRRGQEARLRCSPMKGHSHVYWYRQLPEEGLKFMVYLQKENIIDESGMPKERFSAEFPKEGPSILRIQQVVRGDSAAYFCASSPGQGTNTEAFFGQGTRLTVV.